This TCR beta chain was sequenced for a study of cytomegalovirus exposure and HLA in healthy donors. 60 Vbeta and 13 Jbeta primers were used in PCR. As processed by the authors: It was a later analysis that counted about 80 million unique TCR beta chains, of which some 10 million were shared. Data came from immunoSEQ multiplex PCR; TCRdb stores just in-frame clones and leaves some out. The V and J calls and clone size were taken over from that table, and D and trimming were inferred from the DNA. The sample shows 75,000 to 95,000 clones, less than 85% of them seen only once. Germline CDR1 and CDR2: MNHEY and SVGAGI. The J segment lost 8 bases and the V segment lost 5 bases, leaving 7 bases of the junction unmatched. The CDR3 spans 14 residues. About this clone: Antigen specificity is unknown.

The study's findings and limits: Segments of the TCR beta V type were, in most cases, productive about 87% or about 30% of the time in an earlier analysis.

The source material was PBMCs. This chain uses TRBV6-5 with TRBJ1-5; the match to TRBD1 covers 9 bases. The sequence was obtained from a human donor in good health. The CDR3 here is CASSPGTGLEPQHF. The CDR3 coding sequence is TGTGCCAGCAGTCCCGGGACAGGGCTGGAGCCCCAGCATTTT.